Below, 29 T cell receptor beta chains from the same sample are listed, as sequenced in a study of T cell repertoires in cytomegalovirus infection. For these receptors, no antigen is known. MiXCR was run by TCRdb on the reads, yielding one entry per CDR3 protein. The sample holds 450,000 to 600,000 distinct CDR3 sequences; roughly a third are singletons and the top ten take roughly 15%. Sequenced here: cultured PBMCs, sampled from culture after CMV antigen stimulation. The receptors were sampled from a human donor in good health (CMV status not recorded). Some clones in this sample may be carry-over from other donors' samples.

The gene calls are TRBV5-1 and TRBJ2-5, with D perhaps being TRBD1 or TRBD2 (6 bases each). Germline CDR1 SGHRS, CDR2 YFSETQ. V lost 2 bases and J 4 bases, leaving 15 bases between the germline ends. The CDR3 totals 15 residues. CDR3 residues: CASSFGGGFRETQYF. The CDR3 DNA reads as TGCGCCAGCAGCTTCGGGGGCGGGTTTCGAGAGACCCAGTACTTC.

This clonotype was recorded a few times. CDR3 loop: CASSEPGLAGRSSYNEQFF. The CDR3, as DNA: TGTGCCAGCAGCGAACCGGGACTAGCGGGGCGGAGCTCCTACAATGAGCAGTTCTTC. This chain connects TRBV11-2 to TRBJ2-1; 13 nucleotides line up with TRBD2. The J segment lost 0 bases and the V segment lost 5 bases, leaving 10 bases of the junction unmatched. The length of the CDR3 is 19 residues. CDR1 is SGHAT, CDR2 FQNNGV, per germline.

This chain links TRBV12-5 with TRBJ1-5; D ambiguous. V was cut by 3 bases and J by 7 bases, with 7 bases left in between. Germline CDR1 LGHNT, CDR2 FRNRAP. The CDR3 totals 12 residues. The CDR3 DNA reads TGTGCTAGTGGTTTTCCGGACCAGCCCCAGCATTTT. It yields the protein CASGFPDQPQHF.

In its sample, this clonotype was seen many times. The rearrangement links TRBV7-2 to TRBJ2-1; maybe TRBD1 (5 bases). The CDR3 extends over 13 amino acids. From germline, CDR1 is SGHTA and CDR2 FQGNSA. Trimming shortened V by 3 bases and J by 2 bases, and 5 bases separated the two germline ends. CDR3 sequence reads: CASSLDTYNEQFF. The CDR3 DNA reads as TGTGCCAGCAGCTTGGACACCTACAATGAGCAGTTCTTC.

This clonotype was picked up a small number of times. The chain combines TRBV4-1 with TRBJ2-3, with 8 bases aligning to TRBD1. V lost 2 bases and J lost 3; bases outside the gene matches: 1. Germline assignment: CDR1 MGHRA and CDR2 YSYEKL. The CDR3 has 14 amino acids. The CDR3 region is CASSQWTGTDTQYF. CDR3 sequence (DNA): TGCGCCAGCAGCCAATGGACAGGGACAGATACGCAGTATTTT.

This clonotype was found many times. The CDR3 sequence is CASSPTTTGFVRANEQFF. CDR3 bases: TGTGCCAGCAGCCCTACCACAACAGGGTTTGTTCGCGCGAATGAGCAGTTCTTC. V and J are TRBV7-2 and TRBJ2-1; tentatively, D is TRBD1 (6 bases). CDR1 and CDR2 from the germline V gene are SGHTA and FQGNSA. V was cut by 5 bases and J by 7 bases, with 27 bases left in between. The CDR3 consists of 18 residues.

The chain couples TRBV3-1 to TRBJ2-5, with 11 bases fitting TRBD2. The CDR3 contains 15 residues. Germline CDR1 is LGHDT and CDR2 is YNNKEL (reference sequence). V lost 4 bases, J lost 5 bases, and 6 bases stayed unmatched. The CDR3 here is CASSPTRTSGETQYF. The CDR3 DNA sequence: TGTGCCAGCAGCCCCACCCGGACTAGCGGGGAGACCCAGTACTTC.

The chain joins TRBV20-1 to TRBJ2-7; 9 nucleotides align to TRBD1. The germline gives CDR1 DFQATT, CDR2 SNEGSKA (reference sequence). The CDR3 has 15 amino acids. J lost 3 bases, V lost 6 bases, and 12 bases had no gene match. Written as DNA, the CDR3 is TGCAGTGCCGAAGCCCCGGGACAGGGAAACTACGAGCAGTACTTC. Protein product: CSAEAPGQGNYEQYF.

There are many counts of this clonotype. J is TRBJ1-1 and V is TRBV7-2, with unresolved D. V was trimmed by 5 bases and J by 0 bases, leaving 16 bases between them. The CDR3 length is 16 residues. Germline CDR1 SGHTA, CDR2 FQGNSA. CDR3 sequence (DNA): TGTGCCAGCAGCCCATCCGTAGGACGGATGAACACTGAAGCTTTCTTT. This sequence encodes CASSPSVGRMNTEAFF.

The chain recombines TRBV6-1 with TRBJ2-1; D is perhaps TRBD2 (7 bases). V was shortened by 7 bases and J by 4 bases, with 14 bases between the two germline ends. CDR1 is MNHNS and CDR2 is SASEGT in the germline V gene. The CDR3 extends over 14 amino acids. The CDR3 DNA sequence: TGTGCCAGCACCCGAGGGGGGGCATACAATGAGCAGTTCTTC. Translation: CASTRGGAYNEQFF.

The chain couples TRBV24-1 to TRBJ1-2, with D uncertain. Trimming pared 2 bases from V and 0 bases from J, leaving 6 bases between. The CDR3 runs to 14 residues. Germline CDR1 KGHDR, CDR2 SFDVKD. DNA for the CDR3: TGTGCCACCAGTGATTCTACAGCTAACTATGGCTACACCTTC. Its protein product is CATSDSTANYGYTF.

The chain combines TRBV6-1 with TRBJ1-5, with D unresolved. This CDR3 is built from 14 residues. V was trimmed by 2 bases and J by 7 bases, leaving 12 bases between them. From germline, CDR1 is MNHNS and CDR2 SASEGT. CDR3: CASSENGLGQPQHF. DNA for the CDR3: TGTGCCAGCAGTGAAAATGGGCTAGGGCAGCCCCAGCATTTT.

This chain joins TRBV7-4 and TRBJ1-5, with D uncertain. The CDR3 is 13 residues long. Trimming pared 6 bases from V and 3 bases from J, leaving 9 bases between. Germline assignment: CDR1 SGHVT and CDR2 SQSDAQ. The CDR3 DNA sequence: TGTGCCAGCAGGGGCGGAAACAATCAGCCCCAGCATTTT. Its protein product is CASRGGNNQPQHF.

The CDR3 sequence is CASRGSNYGYTF. In DNA form, the CDR3 reads TGCGCCAGCCGGGGCTCTAACTATGGCTACACCTTC. The chain combines TRBV4-3 with TRBJ1-2; D might be TRBD1 (5 bases). The germline V gene has CDR1 LGHNA and CDR2 YSLEER. V was trimmed by 8 bases and J by 0 bases, leaving 7 bases between them. This CDR3 is built from 12 residues.

This clonotype was detected a few times. The CDR3 nucleotides are TGTGCCAGCAGCCAAGATTGGCGAACAGAAACGAGCACAGATACGCAGTATTTT. Translating it yields CASSQDWRTETSTDTQYF. The rearrangement uses TRBV14 and TRBJ2-3, with unresolved D. V lost 0 bases, J lost 0 bases, and 16 bases lay in between. The CDR3 is 18 residues long. Germline V gives CDR1 SGHDN, CDR2 FVKESK.

In this sample, this clonotype turned up a few times. This chain joins TRBV7-3 and TRBJ2-5; D is uncertain. Germline V gene data show CDR1 as SGHTA and CDR2 as FQGTGA. The CDR3 runs 16 residues. The germline V and J ends were trimmed by 2 bases and 2 bases, with 15 bases remaining between them. The CDR3 DNA sequence: TGTGCCAGCAGCTTACCCTCATGGGGTCCTCAAGAGACCCAGTACTTC. Its translation is CASSLPSWGPQETQYF.

On this clonotype itself: Possible read error: a much larger clone is one base away. The chain has TRBV7-2 and TRBJ2-7; 9 bases map to TRBD1. The CDR3 length is 15 residues. Germline V gives CDR1 SGHTA, CDR2 FQGNSA. The ends lost 7 bases at V and 6 bases at J; junction bases unmatched: 13. The DNA for the CDR3 is TGTGCCAGCACCGTTTGGGACAGGGAGTCTCTCGAGCAGTACTTC. Translation: CASTVWDRESLEQYF.

This clonotype has just a few counts. V and J are TRBV24-1 and TRBJ2-3; TRBD2 matches 11 bases. V was clipped by 4 bases and J by 1 base; unmatched bases: 3. In germline, CDR1 is KGHDR, CDR2 SFDVKD. The CDR3 extends over 16 amino acids. The CDR3 sequence: CATSDQGLAGTDTQYF. As DNA, the CDR3 is TGTGCCACCAGTGACCAGGGACTAGCGGGCACAGATACGCAGTATTTT.

A word on this clonotype: A much larger clone lies a single base off, so this may be a read error. The CDR3 DNA sequence: TGTGCCAGCAGCGCCGGACTAGCGGGAGGTACAGATACGCAGTGTTTT. Its translation is CASSAGLAGGTDTQCF. The chain is built from TRBV7-9 and TRBJ2-3, with 14 bases fitting TRBD2. The length of the CDR3 is 16 residues. Germline V gene data show CDR1 as SEHNR and CDR2 as FQNEAQ (reference sequence). Using reference TRBV7-9 and TRBJ2-3 for the parts outside the CDR3, the full variable domain is DTGVSQNPRHKITKRGQNVTFRCDPISEHNRLYWYRQTLGQGPEFLTYFQNEAQLEKSRLLSDRFSAERPKGSFSTLEIQRTEQGDSAMYLCASSAGLAGGTDTQCFGPGTRLTVL.

This chain links TRBV6-5 with TRBJ1-1; a possible D gene is TRBD1 (5 bases). The V gene's germline CDR1 is MNHEY and CDR2 SVGAGI. Between the trimmed V and J ends, which lost 7 bases and 3 bases, there was a span of 24 bases. This CDR3 is 17 amino acids long. CDR3 in DNA: TGTGCCAGCACCTCTCTTTGGGGGGAGGGAGGTTACACTGAAGCTTTCTTT. Translated, it gives CASTSLWGEGGYTEAFF.

The table lists this clonotype with many counts. The chain combines TRBV7-8 with TRBJ2-5; D not resolved. This CDR3 spans 12 amino acids. Germline assignment: CDR1 SGHVS and CDR2 FQNEAQ. Trimming took 2 bases from V and 5 from J, leaving 6 bases between them. The chain's CDR3 is CASSLPTETQYF. CDR3 bases: TGTGCCAGCAGCTTACCTACGGAGACCCAGTACTTC.

At least ten counts were recorded for this clonotype. The chain has TRBV7-2 and TRBJ2-3, with 10 bases that match TRBD1. Trimming cost V 2 bases and J 4 bases; bases outside gene matches: 18. The germline gives CDR1 SGHTA, CDR2 FQGNSA. The CDR3 has 20 amino acids. As DNA, the CDR3 is TGTGCCAGCAGCTTACGATCCCGGGACAGGGGAGTTTTAGGTCCAGATACGCAGTATTTT. Residues: CASSLRSRDRGVLGPDTQYF.

CDR3 nucleotides: TGCGCCAGCAGCCGAGCCGGGGGGAACACTGAAGCTTTCTTT. It codes for CASSRAGGNTEAFF. The gene calls are TRBV5-1 and TRBJ1-1; TRBD1 might be the D (5 bases). CDR3 length: 14 residues. CDR1 and CDR2 (germline): SGHRS, YFSETQ. Trimming removed 4 bases from V and 1 base from J, with 11 bases in between.

The rearrangement uses TRBV6-6 and TRBJ1-6, with 8 nucleotides matching TRBD1. The germline V gene encodes CDR1 MNHNY and CDR2 SVGAGI (reference sequence). With 2 bases clipped from V and 1 base from J, the junction kept 4 bases outside the gene matches. The CDR3 is made up of 17 amino acids. CDR3 DNA sequence: TGTGCCAGCAGTTACCAACAGGGGGTGTCCTATAATTCACCCCTCCACTTT. Translating gives CASSYQQGVSYNSPLHF.

The genes are TRBV29-1 and TRBJ2-1; 7 nucleotides agree with TRBD2. The CDR3 is made up of 11 amino acids. Germline lookup yields CDR1 SQVTM and CDR2 ANQGSEA. Trimming removed 2 bases from V and 13 bases from J; junction bases left unmatched: 5. CDR3 nucleotide sequence: TGCAGCGTTGAATTTGCGGGAGACCAGTTCTTC. Its protein is CSVEFAGDQFF.

The chain combines TRBV5-1 with TRBJ2-7; 8 bases map to TRBD1. The CDR3 has 14 amino acids. The germline CDR1 and CDR2 sequences are SGHRS and YFSETQ. J was trimmed by 4 bases and V by 2 bases; bases with no gene match: 5. CDR3 residues: CASSLRTGGYEQYF. DNA of the CDR3: TGCGCCAGCAGCTTAAGAACAGGGGGTTACGAGCAGTACTTC.

The chain employs TRBV29-1 and TRBJ2-3; D tentatively reads TRBD1 or TRBD2 (5 bases each). Germline V gene lookup returns CDR1 SQVTM and CDR2 ANQGSEA. This CDR3 spans 14 amino acids. Trimming stripped 2 bases from V and 2 bases from J, with 11 bases between. The CDR3 reads CSVERQGPTDTQYF. DNA of the CDR3: TGCAGCGTTGAAAGGCAGGGACCCACAGATACGCAGTATTTT.

The chain is built from TRBV7-9 and TRBJ1-2; D ambiguous. Trimming stripped 4 bases from V and 4 bases from J, with 16 bases between. CDR1 is SEHNR, CDR2 FQNEAQ, per germline (reference sequence). The CDR3 runs to 15 residues. CDR3 amino acids: CASSSVASGFYGYTF. CDR3 coding DNA: TGTGCCAGCAGCTCAGTAGCCTCGGGGTTCTATGGCTACACCTTC.

The J gene is TRBJ1-1, the V gene TRBV10-3; D remains ambiguous. The germline gives CDR1 ENHRY, CDR2 SYGVKD. V was cut by 3 bases and J by 2 bases, with 13 bases left in between. CDR3 length equals 15 residues. The CDR3 DNA sequence: TGTGCCATCAGTGAAGGGAACAGAAAAAACACTGAAGCTTTCTTT. Protein sequence: CAISEGNRKNTEAFF.